This paragraph reports one T cell receptor (beta chain). The PCR was carried out with 60 Vbeta primers and 13 Jbeta primers. The assay was immunoSEQ multiplex PCR, and TCRdb's table has in-frame clones only and misses some. The sample has around 180,000 clones; approximately 80% are singletons. These data come from a study of cytomegalovirus exposure and HLA in healthy donors. Overall study context: A preliminary data release comprised 80 million to 95 million unique TCRs obtained from HLA-typed donors.

Germline V gene sequence: CDR1 SGHTA, CDR2 FQGTGA. V gave up 8 bases and J gave up 0 bases; unmatched junction bases: 3. The CDR3 consists of 13 residues. The chain carries TRBV7-3 and TRBJ1-1; 7 bases fit TRBD1. This receptor was obtained from a man between 18 and 29 years old in good health and CMV-seronegative. Sequencing input: PBMCs. CDR3 DNA: TGTGCCAGCGCGACAGGGATGAACACTGAAGCTTTCTTT. Encoded protein: CASATGMNTEAFF.